This T cell receptor beta chain was captured in a study of cytomegalovirus exposure and HLA in healthy donors. The germline gives CDR1 SGHKS, CDR2 YYEKEE (reference sequence). With 4 bases removed from V and 1 base from J, the gap between germline ends came to 10 bases. This CDR3 contains 14 residues. The PCR contained 60 Vbeta and 13 Jbeta primers. Data came from immunoSEQ multiplex PCR; TCRdb stores just in-frame clones and leaves some out. This sample has about 150,000 clones, with over 60% found just once. The sample consisted of PBMCs. The sequence was collected from a young woman in good health and CMV-seronegative. The chain joins TRBV5-5 to TRBJ2-3; TRBD1 might be the D (5 bases). DNA for the CDR3: TGTGCCAGCAGCATGGACACCGGCACAGATACGCAGTATTTT. Encoded protein: CASSMDTGTDTQYF.